These 18 T cell receptor beta chains were all obtained from the same sample, sequenced in a study of lymphopenia after photon versus proton radiotherapy. TCRdb's copy holds only in-frame clones and misses some; the assay was immunoSEQ multiplex PCR. This table holds about 42,000 clones, around four fifths found once. The sequences come from peripheral blood, collected from a patient treated with proton-based radiotherapy. Source of these receptors: a woman aged 65 to 85 with pancreatic cancer.

This clone was detected a few times. J is TRBJ2-7 and V is TRBV4-2, with 8 bases fitting TRBD1. Germline CDR1 is LGHNA and CDR2 is YNFKEQ. The CDR3 length is 15 residues. Trimming cost V 2 bases and J 7 bases; bases outside gene matches: 10. CDR3: CASSQQTGVPGEQYF. CDR3 bases: TGTGCCAGCAGCCAACAGACAGGGGTCCCGGGGGAGCAGTACTTC.

This chain links TRBV6-1 with TRBJ1-1; 7 nucleotides match TRBD1. CDR3 length: 15 amino acids. Germline CDR1 MNHNS, CDR2 SASEGT. V dropped 7 bases and J dropped 6; count of bases not matched to a gene: 14. CDR3 coding DNA: TGTGCCAGCATTTCCTCAGGGGGGTCGAGCGCTGAAGCTTTCTTT. Protein: CASISSGGSSAEAFF.

The count of this clone is one. V usage is TRBV27 and J usage is TRBJ2-7, with 12 bases lining up with TRBD2. The CDR3 is made up of 18 amino acids. J gave up 5 bases and V 6 bases, and 17 bases lay outside the gene matches. Per the germline V gene, CDR1 is MNHEY and CDR2 is SMNVEV (reference sequence). The CDR3 DNA reads TGTGCCAGCAGCCAACACCGTCTTCTAGCGGGAGGGCTGCACGAGCAGTACTTC. It encodes CASSQHRLLAGGLHEQYF.

The chain uses TRBV27 and TRBJ1-1; TRBD1 matches at 9 bases. V trimming: 6 bases; J trimming: 1 base; junction bases outside the gene matches: 6. This CDR3 region has 15 residues. The germline gives CDR1 MNHEY, CDR2 SMNVEV (reference sequence). CDR3 protein: CASRPTGGGNTEAFF. The CDR3 bases are TGTGCCAGCAGACCCACAGGGGGCGGGAACACTGAAGCTTTCTTT.

V and J are TRBV4-1 and TRBJ2-2, with D possibly being TRBD2 (6 bases). Deletions cut 1 base from V and 2 bases from J, with 14 bases between. This CDR3 has 17 amino acids. CDR1 is MGHRA and CDR2 is YSYEKL in the germline V gene. CDR3 coding DNA: TGCGCCAGCAGCCAAGCAACGGGACTGGTAAACACCGGGGAGCTGTTTTTT. It translates to CASSQATGLVNTGELFF.

This clone was counted once. The V gene is TRBV7-9, the J gene TRBJ1-1, with TRBD1 identical over 7 bases. J lost 0 bases, V lost 3 bases, and 4 bases had no gene match. CDR1 is SEHNR, CDR2 FQNEAQ, per germline (reference sequence). This CDR3 region has 15 residues. CDR3 sequence: CASSLGQSMNTEAFF. The CDR3 DNA sequence: TGTGCCAGCAGCTTGGGACAGTCGATGAACACTGAAGCTTTCTTT.

The chain uses TRBV28 and TRBJ1-5; TRBD1 matches at 10 bases. The ends lost 5 bases at V and 3 bases at J; junction bases unmatched: 7. The V gene's germline CDR1 is MDHEN and CDR2 SYDVKM. CDR3 length: 16 residues. This CDR3 is CASSPSGQGDNQPQHF. In nucleotides, the CDR3 is TGTGCCAGCAGTCCTTCCGGACAGGGGGACAATCAGCCCCAGCATTTT. The variable domain in full, completed from reference TRBV28 and TRBJ1-5, reads DVKVTQSSRYLVKRTGEKVFLECVQDMDHENMFWYRQDPGLGLRLIYFSYDVKMKEKGDIPEGYSVSREKKERFSLILESASTNQTSMYLCASSPSGQGDNQPQHFGDGTRLSIL.

The chain employs TRBV21-1 and TRBJ1-2; TRBD1 is the table's D call and was not checked against the DNA. TRBV21-1 is labeled a pseudogene. CDR3 size: 17 residues. CDR3 in DNA: TGTGCCAGCAGCAAAGTCTCCCAGGGGCAGGTACGAAGTGGCTACACCTTC. This sequence encodes CASSKVSQGQVRSGYTF.

The chain recombines TRBV10-3 with TRBJ2-3; D is ambiguous. The CDR3 has 12 amino acids. CDR1 and CDR2 (germline): ENHRY, SYGVKD. Trimming pared 3 bases from V and 1 base from J, leaving 2 bases between. The CDR3 DNA is TGTGCCATCAGTGACCGCACAGATACGCAGTATTTT. Amino acid sequence: CAISDRTDTQYF.

This clone was seen once. The V gene is TRBV5-1, the J gene TRBJ2-1; the D is unclear. Trimming took off 3 bases at V and 2 bases at J, with 12 bases between the two ends. Germline V gives CDR1 SGHRS, CDR2 YFSETQ. The CDR3 consists of 15 residues. DNA for the CDR3: TGCGCCAGCAGCTATTCTAGAACTCCCTACAATGAGCAGTTCTTC. Its protein is CASSYSRTPYNEQFF.

The chain couples TRBV28 to TRBJ1-5; D not certain. The V gene's germline CDR1 is MDHEN and CDR2 SYDVKM. V dropped 1 base and J dropped 3 bases, with 10 bases sitting between them. The CDR3 contains 15 residues. The CDR3 here is CASSLLERDNQPQHF. DNA for the CDR3: TGTGCCAGCAGTTTATTAGAGAGGGACAATCAGCCCCAGCATTTT.

This clone has just one count. The gene calls are TRBV21-1 and TRBJ1-5. TRBV21-1 is marked as a pseudogene. CDR3 length: 17 residues. The CDR3 nucleotides read TGTGCCAGCAGCAGGAGGAGCAGCCACCCTAGCAATCAGCCCCAGCATTTT. Translated: CASSRRSSHPSNQPQHF.

The rearrangement uses TRBV6-5 and TRBJ2-1, with 8 nucleotides matching TRBD2. The junction had 4 bases not matched to a gene; V was cut back by 3 bases and J by 9 bases. The V gene's germline CDR1 is MNHEY and CDR2 SVGAGI. The CDR3 contains 13 residues. The CDR3 DNA follows: TGTGCCAGCAGTTATCAACGGGGGGGTGAGCAGTTCTTC. Amino acid sequence: CASSYQRGGEQFF.

The chain has TRBV7-2 and TRBJ2-1; D is uncertain. CDR1 is SGHTA and CDR2 is FQGNSA in the germline V gene. CDR3 size: 15 residues. Deletions cut 2 bases from V and 3 bases from J, with 11 bases between. The CDR3 loop reads CASSLMTSHYNEQFF. The CDR3 DNA sequence: TGTGCCAGCAGCTTAATGACAAGCCACTACAATGAGCAGTTCTTC.

The V gene is TRBV29-1, the J gene TRBJ1-2; the match to TRBD1 covers 7 bases. The J segment lost 7 bases and the V segment lost 4 bases, leaving 12 bases of the junction unmatched. CDR3 size: 14 residues. CDR1 and CDR2 (germline): SQVTM, ANQGSEA. Here the CDR3 DNA reads TGCAGCGTTGGGCAGCGACAGGGCGCCGGTGGCTACACCTTC. This encodes CSVGQRQGAGGYTF.

J is TRBJ2-5 and V is TRBV19; D may be TRBD1 (7 bases). V was trimmed by 5 bases and J by 7 bases, leaving 26 bases between them. The CDR3 totals 17 residues. The germline CDR1 and CDR2 sequences are LNHDA and SQIVND (reference sequence). CDR3 region: CASSPGRSGEGAWTQYF. The CDR3, as DNA: TGTGCCAGTAGTCCAGGGAGGAGTGGCGAGGGGGCTTGGACCCAGTACTTC.

This clone turned up a few times. The same CDR3 also results from other DNA sequences found in this sample. This chain uses TRBV30 with TRBJ2-1, with 9 positions matching TRBD2. The CDR3 runs to 14 residues. Germline V lookup: CDR1 GTSNPN, CDR2 SVGIG (reference sequence). The trim removed 2 bases at V and 5 bases at J, leaving 4 bases unmatched. Written as DNA, the CDR3 is TGTGCCTGGAGTAGGCTAGCGGGAAACAATGAGCAGTTCTTC. Protein product: CAWSRLAGNNEQFF.

The CDR3 region has the DNA TGTGCCAGCAGTTTCCCGGACAACTCCTTAAACTATGGCTACACCTTC. Translating it yields CASSFPDNSLNYGYTF. The chain has TRBV25-1 and TRBJ1-2, with D possibly TRBD1 on 5 matching bases. CDR1 is MGHDK and CDR2 is SYGVNS in the germline V gene. The CDR3 loop spans 16 amino acids. Trimming cost V 5 bases and J 2 bases, with 18 bases left between them.